Listed below are T cell receptor beta chains from one sample, sequenced in a study of PD-1 blockade in mismatch repair-deficient tumors. Here immunoSEQ multiplex PCR was the method, and the copy in TCRdb shows in-frame clones only, minus some. The table has about 120,000 clones, 88% seen once. The source material was peripheral blood, sampled approximately 73 weeks after starting pembrolizumab. All receptors derive from an adult with mismatch repair-deficient cancer. Each CDR3 is given with its conserved first and last residue.

V	J	CDR3
TRBV6-5	TRBJ1-1	CASSYSMNTEAFF
TRBV19	TRBJ2-1	CASSILAQGLINEQFF
TRBV27	TRBJ2-4	CASSFSRGWENIQYF
TRBV6-5	TRBJ2-7	CASSHNYEQYF
TRBV27	TRBJ2-7	CASSYNVMGHEQYF
TRBV19	TRBJ2-6	CASSIGGSPSGANVLTF
TRBV9	TRBJ2-5	CASSAGWGEGRETQYF
TRBV4-3	TRBJ1-1	CASSLSTGMNTEAFF
TRBV30	TRBJ2-7	CAWNPGDSYEQYF
TRBV5-4	TRBJ2-7	CASSYGPGGSYEQYF
TRBV15	TRBJ2-2	CATSRDALANGELFF
TRBV27	TRBJ1-3	CASSPDYGNTIYF
TRBV27	TRBJ2-1	CASSTGTRSYNEQFF
TRBV7-9	TRBJ2-1	CASSFPSAAPYNEQFF
TRBV27	TRBJ1-5	CASSETFPGWGQPQHF
TRBV5-1	TRBJ2-7	CASSPRGSSYEQYF
TRBV5-1	TRBJ2-5	CASSLAGFRQETQYF
TRBV29-1	TRBJ2-5	CSVVKGSREGLETQYF
TRBV7-3	TRBJ2-1	CASSLMGAHNEQFF
TRBV7-9	TRBJ2-2	CASSLGAFTGELFF
TRBV5-8	TRBJ2-3	CASSEGLAGTDTQYF
TRBV6-5	TRBJ2-2	CASSFRLATGELFF
TRBV12-5	TRBJ2-2	CASGLESGGELFF
TRBV4-1	TRBJ2-7	CASSHTQGSEQYF
TRBV7-2	TRBJ2-7	CASSLALPGTSVLHEQYF
TRBV27	TRBJ2-7	CASSGGGTYEQYF
TRBV13	TRBJ1-4	CASSTTGLNEKLFF
TRBV7-9	TRBJ2-1	CASSLGPRSSYNEQFF
TRBV27	TRBJ2-7	CASSPQRNSYEQYF
TRBV5-4	TRBJ2-7	CASSPGTNTYEQYF
TRBV6-1	TRBJ2-6	CASRELGGAGANVLTF
TRBV19	TRBJ2-1	CASSIAPRGTYNEQFF